The rows below give T cell receptor beta chains drawn from one sample of a study of Ad26.COV2.S vaccination and SARS-CoV-2 variants. Sequencing was performed with immunoSEQ multiplex PCR; in TCRdb, only in-frame clones are kept and a portion is missing. Here the sample spans 360,000 or so clones, around nine tenths being singletons. The sequencing used peripheral blood, collected in a trial of Ad26.COV2.S vaccine versus placebo. These receptors were obtained from a person aged 18-60 years who received the Ad26.COV2.S COVID-19 vaccine or a placebo. Each CDR3 is given with its conserved first and last residue. D genes are given only for firm matches. Size values are once, few and many counts, or a class for expanded clones, and some rows have none.

J	size	V	D	DNA	CDR3
TRBJ2-3	.	TRBV5-1	.	TGCGCCAGCAGGCCACTAACTCCGGATACGCAGTATTTT	CASRPLTPDTQYF
TRBJ2-5	.	TRBV7-2	.	TGTGCCAGCAGCTTCCAAGAGACCCAGTACTTC	CASSFQETQYF
TRBJ1-2	once	TRBV6-8	.	TGTGCCAGCAGTTACTCGGGGGGTCACAACTATGGCTACACCTTC	CASSYSGGHNYGYTF
TRBJ2-2	.	TRBV3-1/TRBV3-2	.	TGTGCCAGCAGCCAAGATCTGGCGGGGGAGCTGTTTTTT	CASSQDLAGELFF
TRBJ1-2	once	TRBV5-6	.	TGTGCCAGCAGGCTGAGGGGGGCATGGGAGGATGGCTACACCTTC	CASRLRGAWEDGYTF
TRBJ1-1	.	TRBV19	.	TGTGCCAGTAGTTTCCGGGACGCAAAAGGAGCTTTCTTT	CASSFRDAKGAFF
TRBJ2-1	.	TRBV19	TRBD2	TGTGCCAGTAGTCCTCGAGCGGGAGGGTCCTACAATGAGCAGTTCTTC	CASSPRAGGSYNEQFF
TRBJ1-2	.	TRBV30	.	TGTGCCTGGAGTGTACTAGGGTCTAATGGCTACACCTTC	CAWSVLGSNGYTF
TRBJ1-1	.	TRBV11-3	TRBD1	TGTGCCAGCAGATTCGGACAGGGAGGCACTGAAGCTTTCTTT	CASRFGQGGTEAFF
TRBJ1-2	.	TRBV15	TRBD1	TGTGCCACCAGCAGAAGACAGGGGGCTGTTGTCTATGGCTACACCTTC	CATSRRQGAVVYGYTF
TRBJ2-1	.	TRBV5-6	.	TGTGCCAGCAGCGCGGGACTTCACAGCTCCTACAATGAGCAGTTCTTC	CASSAGLHSSYNEQFF
TRBJ2-7	.	TRBV7-9	TRBD2	TGTGCCAGCACCGGACTAGCGGATGAGCAGTACTTC	CASTGLADEQYF
TRBJ2-1	.	TRBV11-2	TRBD2	TGTGCCAGCAGCCCTGCGGGACTAGCGGGAAAAAATGAGCAGTTCTTC	CASSPAGLAGKNEQFF
TRBJ1-1	.	TRBV6-5	.	TGTGCCAGCAGTTACCTGGCAGGGCAAGCTTTCTTT	CASSYLAGQAFF
TRBJ2-3	.	TRBV5-1	TRBD2	TGCGCCAGCAAGATTAGCGGGAGTTTGGTGGATACGCAGTATTTT	CASKISGSLVDTQYF
TRBJ2-1	once	TRBV11-2	.	TGTGCCAGCAGCTTAAGCTCCTACAATGAGCAGTTCTTC	CASSLSSYNEQFF
TRBJ2-2	.	TRBV19	TRBD2	TGTGCCAGCCTTACTAGCGGGATATACACCGGGGAGCTGTTTTTT	CASLTSGIYTGELFF
TRBJ2-3	.	TRBV14	TRBD2	TGTGCCAGCGGGTGGACTAGCGGGGTCCGGGATACGCAGTATTTT	CASGWTSGVRDTQYF
TRBJ1-5	few	TRBV4-1	TRBD1	TGCGCCAGCAGCCACCTCCGGGACAGGGCTGCACAGCCCCAGCATTTT	CASSHLRDRAAQPQHF
TRBJ1-2	.	TRBV27	.	TGTGCCAGCAGTGCAATGGTCGGGACACAGAGGAACTATGGCTACACCTTC	CASSAMVGTQRNYGYTF
TRBJ1-3	.	TRBV6-5	.	TGTGCCAGCAGCTCCTCAGGGTCGGGAAACACCATATATTTT	CASSSSGSGNTIYF
TRBJ1-6	once	TRBV4-1	.	TGCGCCAGCAGCCAACAAGGAGGGCGTGAGAATTCACCCCTCCACTTT	CASSQQGGRENSPLHF
TRBJ2-7	.	TRBV27	.	TGTGCCAGCAGTAGCCGGGACCCGTCCTACGAGCAGTACTTC	CASSSRDPSYEQYF
TRBJ2-1	once	TRBV15	.	TGTGCCACCAGCAGAGATCAGGGGCCCTACAATGAGCAGTTCTTC	CATSRDQGPYNEQFF
TRBJ1-1	.	TRBV19	.	TGTGCCAGTAGCCCCATATTAGTTGTAGTTGACACTGAAGCTTTCTTT	CASSPILVVVDTEAFF
TRBJ2-5	once	TRBV28	.	TGTGCCAGCAGTTGGCTAGGCACGCTGTACTTC	CASSWLGTLYF
TRBJ2-5	.	TRBV5-4	.	TGTGCCAGCAGCTTGGGGGGCGTGTCGGAGACCCAGTACTTC	CASSLGGVSETQYF
TRBJ2-3	.	TRBV11-2	.	TGTGCCAGCAGCCGCGGACTATACACAGATACGCAGTATTTT	CASSRGLYTDTQYF
TRBJ1-2	.	TRBV19	.	TGTGCCAGTAGTATGGCGTCAGGGGACTATGGCTACACCTTC	CASSMASGDYGYTF
TRBJ2-7	.	TRBV3-1/TRBV3-2	.	TGTGCCAGCAGCCGCGGGACAGAGGGGCAGTACTTC	CASSRGTEGQYF
TRBJ1-2	.	TRBV25-1	.	TGTGCCAGCAGTGAATGGGGGCTTAACTATGGCTACACCTTC	CASSEWGLNYGYTF
TRBJ2-2	.	TRBV6-2/TRBV6-3	.	TGTGCCAGCAGTCCGTACGTGGCCGGGGAGCTGTTTTTT	CASSPYVAGELFF
TRBJ2-4	.	TRBV7-2	.	TGTGCCAGCAGCCGGCATATGGGGGGCGCGGGCAAAAACATTCAGTACTTC	CASSRHMGGAGKNIQYF
TRBJ1-4	.	TRBV9	.	TGTGCCAGCAGCGGAAAAGTGGGGGAAAAACTGTTTTTT	CASSGKVGEKLFF
TRBJ2-1	once	TRBV24-1	.	TGTGCCACCAGTGATTCCGGTACGGGACGGATGAATGAGCAGTTCTTC	CATSDSGTGRMNEQFF
TRBJ2-2	.	TRBV12-3/TRBV12-4	.	TGTGCCAGCAGTTTGTGGGTAACCGGGGAGCTGTTTTTT	CASSLWVTGELFF
TRBJ2-5	.	TRBV5-1	.	TGCGCCAGCAGCTTGATGACACCACAAGAGACCCAGTACTTC	CASSLMTPQETQYF
TRBJ2-3	.	TRBV20-1	TRBD2	TGCAGTGCTAGTGGATGGACTAGCGGGAGTAAGGGGACAGTCGCAGATACGCAGTATTTT	CSASGWTSGSKGTVADTQYF
TRBJ2-5	.	TRBV5-1	TRBD2	TGCGCCAGCAACCCCTTAGCGGGAGGCTCAGAGACCCAGTACTTC	CASNPLAGGSETQYF
TRBJ2-1	.	TRBV9	TRBD2	TGTGCCAGCAGCTCCCCCCGGCTAGCGGGAGGGTCCTACAATGAGCAGTTCTTC	CASSSPRLAGGSYNEQFF
TRBJ2-5	.	TRBV5-1	TRBD2	TGCGCCAGCAGCCCCGGGACTAGCGGTGGGGAGACCCAGTACTTC	CASSPGTSGGETQYF
TRBJ1-4	.	TRBV5-3	.	TGTGCCAGAAGCTTCCGACAGCGAGAAATTAATGAAAAACTGTTTTTT	CARSFRQREINEKLFF
TRBJ2-7	.	TRBV28	.	TGTGCCAGCAGTTTAGGCAGGATCTACGAGCAGTACTTC	CASSLGRIYEQYF
TRBJ2-7	.	TRBV14	TRBD1	TGTGCCAGCAGCGTAAGTTGGGGACAGGAAGTCTACGAGCAGTACTTC	CASSVSWGQEVYEQYF
TRBJ2-6	.	TRBV5-4	.	TGTGCCAGCAGCCAACAAACGTGGGGCTCTGGGGCCAACGTCCTGACTTTC	CASSQQTWGSGANVLTF
TRBJ2-7	.	TRBV28	.	TGTGCCAGCAGTCCCGGGCTCCGGGCGCAGTACTTC	CASSPGLRAQYF
TRBJ2-7	.	TRBV28	.	TGTGCCAGCAGAACCGATAGGTCCTACGAGCAGTACTTC	CASRTDRSYEQYF
TRBJ1-6	.	TRBV5-1	.	TGCGCCAGCACCTCGAGGGGTTGGAATTCACCCCTCCACTTT	CASTSRGWNSPLHF
TRBJ2-7	once	TRBV19	TRBD2	TGTGCCCACGACGGACTAGCCGTCTCCTACGAGCAGTACTTC	CAHDGLAVSYEQYF
TRBJ2-1	.	TRBV11-3	TRBD2	TGTGCCAGCAGCCCACTAGCGGGGGGCTCCTACAATGAGCAGTTCTTC	CASSPLAGGSYNEQFF
TRBJ2-3	.	TRBV7-3	.	TGTGCCAGCAGCTCCCCCACCGGGACTCGGGATACGCAGTATTTT	CASSSPTGTRDTQYF
TRBJ1-2	once	TRBV24-1	.	TGTGCCACCAGTGACAAACAGGGAAGGGACTATGGCTACACCTTC	CATSDKQGRDYGYTF
TRBJ1-1	.	TRBV6-1	.	TGTGCCAGCAGTGAAAGGGCCAGCGGTGAAGCTTTCTTT	CASSERASGEAFF
TRBJ2-3	.	TRBV9	TRBD2	TGTGCCAGCAGCGTAGGAGGAAGCGGGAGAGGCACAGATACGCAGTATTTT	CASSVGGSGRGTDTQYF
TRBJ2-1	.	TRBV4-3	.	TGCGCCAGCAGCCAAGATTCGAAGGGAAATGAGCAGTTCTTC	CASSQDSKGNEQFF
TRBJ2-7	.	TRBV27	TRBD1	TGTGCCAGCAGTTCACCGGGACAGGGACCCTACGAGCAGTACTTC	CASSSPGQGPYEQYF
TRBJ2-3	.	TRBV7-3	TRBD2	TGTGCCAGCAGCTTGACTAGCGGGAACACAGATACGCAGTATTTT	CASSLTSGNTDTQYF